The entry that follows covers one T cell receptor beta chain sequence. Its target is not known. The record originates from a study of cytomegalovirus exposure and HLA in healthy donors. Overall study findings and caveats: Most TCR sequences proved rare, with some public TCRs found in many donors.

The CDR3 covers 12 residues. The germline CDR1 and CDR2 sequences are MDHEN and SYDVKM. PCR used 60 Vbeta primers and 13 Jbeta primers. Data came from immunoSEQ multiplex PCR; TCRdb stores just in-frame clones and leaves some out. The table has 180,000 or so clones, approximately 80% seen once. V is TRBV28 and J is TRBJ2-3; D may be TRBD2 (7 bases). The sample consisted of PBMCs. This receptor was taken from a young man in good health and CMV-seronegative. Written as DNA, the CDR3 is TGTTCCGCGGGGGCTACCACAGATACGCAGTATTTT. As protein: CSAGATTDTQYF.